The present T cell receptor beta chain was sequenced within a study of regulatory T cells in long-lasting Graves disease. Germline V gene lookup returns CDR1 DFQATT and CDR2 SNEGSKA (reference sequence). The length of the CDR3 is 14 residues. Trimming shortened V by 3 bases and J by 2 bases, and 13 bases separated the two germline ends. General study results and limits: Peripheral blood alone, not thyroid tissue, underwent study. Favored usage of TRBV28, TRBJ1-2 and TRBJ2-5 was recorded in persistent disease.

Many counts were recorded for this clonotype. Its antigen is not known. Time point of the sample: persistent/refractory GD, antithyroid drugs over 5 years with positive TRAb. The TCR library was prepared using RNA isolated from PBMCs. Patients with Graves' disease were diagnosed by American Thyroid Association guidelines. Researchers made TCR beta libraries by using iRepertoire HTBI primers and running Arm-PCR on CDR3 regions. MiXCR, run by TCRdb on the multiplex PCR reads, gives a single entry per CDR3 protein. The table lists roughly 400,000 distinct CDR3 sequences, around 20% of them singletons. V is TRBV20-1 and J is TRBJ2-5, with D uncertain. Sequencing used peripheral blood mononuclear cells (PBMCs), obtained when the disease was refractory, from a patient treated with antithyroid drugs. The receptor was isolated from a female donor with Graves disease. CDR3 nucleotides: TGCAGTGCTAGGGTAGCCGGGCGTCAAGAGACCCAGTACTTC. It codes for CSARVAGRQETQYF.